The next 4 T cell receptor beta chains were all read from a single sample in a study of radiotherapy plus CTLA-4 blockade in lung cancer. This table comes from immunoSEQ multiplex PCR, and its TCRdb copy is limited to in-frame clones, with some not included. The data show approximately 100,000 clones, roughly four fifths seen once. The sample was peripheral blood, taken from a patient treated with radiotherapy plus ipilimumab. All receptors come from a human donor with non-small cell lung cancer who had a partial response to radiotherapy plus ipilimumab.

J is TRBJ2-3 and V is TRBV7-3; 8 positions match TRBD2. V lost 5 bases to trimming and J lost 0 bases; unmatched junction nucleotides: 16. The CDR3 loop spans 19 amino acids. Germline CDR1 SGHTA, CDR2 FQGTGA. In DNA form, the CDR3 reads TGTGCCAGCAGCGCTCGCGGGTGGCTAGCGGGTTTGAGCACAGATACGCAGTATTTT. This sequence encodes CASSARGWLAGLSTDTQYF.

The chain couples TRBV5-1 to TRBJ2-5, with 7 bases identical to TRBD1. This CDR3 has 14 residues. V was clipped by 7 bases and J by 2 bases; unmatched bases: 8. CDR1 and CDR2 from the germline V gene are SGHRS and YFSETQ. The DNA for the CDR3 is TGCGCCAGCTCCTTCCGGACAGGACAAGAGACCCAGTACTTC. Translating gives CASSFRTGQETQYF.

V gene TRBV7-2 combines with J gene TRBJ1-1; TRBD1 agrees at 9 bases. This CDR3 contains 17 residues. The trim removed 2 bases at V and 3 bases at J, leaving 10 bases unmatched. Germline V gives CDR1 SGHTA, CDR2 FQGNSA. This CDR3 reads CASSLRIGRTGDTEAFF. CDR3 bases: TGTGCCAGCAGCTTAAGGATTGGGCGGACAGGGGACACTGAAGCTTTCTTT. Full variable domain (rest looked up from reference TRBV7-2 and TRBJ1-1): GAGVSQSPSNKVTEKGKDVELRCDPISGHTALYWYRQSLGQGLEFLIYFQGNSAPDKSGLPSDRFSAERTGGSVSTLTIQRTQQEDSAVYLCASSLRIGRTGDTEAFFGQGTRLTVV.

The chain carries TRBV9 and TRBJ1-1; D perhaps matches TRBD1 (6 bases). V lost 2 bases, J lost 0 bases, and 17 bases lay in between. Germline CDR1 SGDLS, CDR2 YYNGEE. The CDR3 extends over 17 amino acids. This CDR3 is CASSVIPGAGMNTEAFF. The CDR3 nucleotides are TGTGCCAGCAGCGTGATCCCAGGGGCAGGAATGAACACTGAAGCTTTCTTT.